This record looks at one T cell receptor beta chain sequence and its context. Antigen specificity is unknown. This entry belongs to a study of cytomegalovirus exposure and HLA in healthy donors. Germline CDR1 is LNHDA and CDR2 is SQIVND (reference sequence). V lost 3 bases and J lost 0, with 11 bases in between. The CDR3 is 15 residues long. Findings and limits, study-wide: Association of a missense DCLRE1C variant with TCR beta V- and J-gene trimming was reported in a later analysis. Association of roughly 17,000 TCR beta sequences with HLA alleles was found at 0.05 false discovery rate in a later analysis. Sequence variants that were highly shared formed a cluster that was likely a sequencing artifact.

The primer mix had 60 Vbeta and 13 Jbeta primers. In the authors' methods: Approximately 12 million of the about 80 million unique TCR beta chains counted in a later analysis were shared. Data came from immunoSEQ multiplex PCR; TCRdb stores just in-frame clones and leaves some out. V and J calls and clone size come straight from that table; D and trimming were deduced from the DNA. Here the sample spans some 120,000 clones, around 80% being singletons. This chain connects TRBV19 to TRBJ1-2, with a weak D call TRBD1 (6 bases). What was sequenced was PBMCs. The clonotype originates from a woman aged 25 to 45 in good health and CMV-seronegative. CDR3 in DNA: TGTGCCAGTAGTATGGGACAAGGAGCTAACTATGGCTACACCTTC. Protein: CASSMGQGANYGYTF.